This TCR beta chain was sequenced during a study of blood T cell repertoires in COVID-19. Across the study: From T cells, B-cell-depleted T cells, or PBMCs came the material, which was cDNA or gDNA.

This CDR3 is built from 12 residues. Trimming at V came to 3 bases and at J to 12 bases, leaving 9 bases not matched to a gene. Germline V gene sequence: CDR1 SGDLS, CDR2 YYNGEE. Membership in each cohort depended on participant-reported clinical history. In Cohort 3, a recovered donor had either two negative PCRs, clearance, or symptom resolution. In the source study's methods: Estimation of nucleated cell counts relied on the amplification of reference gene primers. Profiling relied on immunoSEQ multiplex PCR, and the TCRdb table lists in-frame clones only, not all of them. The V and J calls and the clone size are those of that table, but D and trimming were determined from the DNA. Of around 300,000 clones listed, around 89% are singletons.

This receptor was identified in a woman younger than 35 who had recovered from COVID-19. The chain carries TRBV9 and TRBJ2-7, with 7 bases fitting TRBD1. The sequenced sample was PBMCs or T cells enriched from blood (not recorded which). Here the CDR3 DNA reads TGTGCCAGCAGCGCTCCCCCACAGGGGAGGTACTTC. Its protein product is CASSAPPQGRYF. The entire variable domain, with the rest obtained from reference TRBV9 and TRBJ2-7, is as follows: DSGVTQTPKHLITATGQRVTLRCSPRSGDLSVYWYQQSLDQGLQFLIQYYNGEERAKGNILERFSAQQFPDLHSELNLSSLELGDSALYFCASSAPPQGRYFGPGTRLTVT.